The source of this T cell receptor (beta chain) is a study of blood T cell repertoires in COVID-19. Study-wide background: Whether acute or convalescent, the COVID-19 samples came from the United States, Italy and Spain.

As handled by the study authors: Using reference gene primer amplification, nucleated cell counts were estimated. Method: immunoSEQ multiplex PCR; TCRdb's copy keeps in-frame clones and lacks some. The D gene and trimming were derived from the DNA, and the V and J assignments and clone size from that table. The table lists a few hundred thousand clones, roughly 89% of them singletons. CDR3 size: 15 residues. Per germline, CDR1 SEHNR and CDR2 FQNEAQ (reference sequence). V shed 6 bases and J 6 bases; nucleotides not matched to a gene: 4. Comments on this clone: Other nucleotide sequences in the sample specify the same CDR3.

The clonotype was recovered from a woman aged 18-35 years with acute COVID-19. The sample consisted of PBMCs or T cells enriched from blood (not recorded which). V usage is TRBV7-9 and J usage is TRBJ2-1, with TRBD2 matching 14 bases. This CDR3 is CASSLGLAGGNEQFF. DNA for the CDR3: TGTGCCAGCAGTCTTGGACTAGCGGGGGGCAATGAGCAGTTCTTC. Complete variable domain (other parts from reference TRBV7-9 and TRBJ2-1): DTGVSQNPRHKITKRGQNVTFRCDPISEHNRLYWYRQTLGQGPEFLTYFQNEAQLEKSRLLSDRFSAERPKGSFSTLEIQRTEQGDSAMYLCASSLGLAGGNEQFFGPGTRLTVL.